This TCR beta chain was recovered during a study of cytomegalovirus exposure and HLA in healthy donors. When sampled, the donors appeared nominally healthy, though they likely had unrecorded immune exposures. PCR employed 60 Vbeta and 13 Jbeta primers. Profiled with immunoSEQ multiplex PCR; TCRdb holds only in-frame clones, not every one. The repertoire holds about 220,000 clones, with around 76% as singletons. V was clipped by 5 bases and J by 0 bases, with 14 bases between them. The CDR3 is 16 residues long. Germline V gene sequence: CDR1 SGHNT, CDR2 YENEEA. The source of this sequence is a woman aged 40 to 50 in good health and CMV-seropositive. The V call is TRBV11-3, the J call TRBJ2-1, with D maybe TRBD1 (5 bases). Sequencing was done on a sample of PBMCs. CDR3: CASSPQAGNSYNEQFF. CDR3 sequence (DNA): TGTGCCAGCAGCCCCCAGGCAGGGAACTCCTACAATGAGCAGTTCTTC.